The entry that follows covers one TCR beta chain sequence. This entry is derived from a study of blood T cell repertoires in COVID-19. Study-wide context: Specimens from acute and convalescent COVID-19 originated in the United States, Italy and Spain. The cDNA or gDNA used as material had been derived from T cells, B-cell-depleted T cells, or PBMCs.

In the study's own analysis: It was from reference gene primer amplification that nucleated cell counts were estimated. The data were produced by immunoSEQ multiplex PCR, yet TCRdb's version contains in-frame clones alone and is incomplete. The V and J calls and the clone size are those of that table, but D and trimming were determined from the DNA. Among around 150,000 clones listed, over 80% were seen once. There are 15 residues in the CDR3. With 6 bases clipped from V and 0 bases from J, the junction kept 4 bases outside the gene matches. Germline CDR1 is SNHLY and CDR2 is FYNNEI. The rearrangement links TRBV2 to TRBJ1-4; 7 positions match TRBD1. This TCR was sampled from an elderly woman with active or convalescent COVID-19. The source material was peripheral blood. The CDR3 DNA is TGTGCCAGCAGAGGAGGACAGGCAACTAATGAAAAACTGTTTTTT. Translating gives CASRGGQATNEKLFF.